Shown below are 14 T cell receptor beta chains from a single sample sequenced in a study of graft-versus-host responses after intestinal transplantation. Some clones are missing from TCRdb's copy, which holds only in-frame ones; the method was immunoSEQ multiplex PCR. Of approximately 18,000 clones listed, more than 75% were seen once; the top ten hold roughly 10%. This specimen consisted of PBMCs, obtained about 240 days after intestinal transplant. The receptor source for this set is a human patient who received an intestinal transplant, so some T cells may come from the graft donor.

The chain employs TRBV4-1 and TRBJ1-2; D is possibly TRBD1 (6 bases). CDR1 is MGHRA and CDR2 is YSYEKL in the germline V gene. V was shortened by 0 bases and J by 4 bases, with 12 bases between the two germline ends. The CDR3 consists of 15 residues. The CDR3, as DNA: TGCGCCAGCAGCCAAGATCCCGGCAGGGGCTATGGCTACACCTTC. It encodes CASSQDPGRGYGYTF.

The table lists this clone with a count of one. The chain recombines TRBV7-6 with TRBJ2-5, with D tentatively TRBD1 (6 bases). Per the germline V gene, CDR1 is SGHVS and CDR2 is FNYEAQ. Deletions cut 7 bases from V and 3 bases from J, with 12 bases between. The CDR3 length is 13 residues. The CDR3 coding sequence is TGTGCCAGCAACACAGGGTCGGAAGAGACCCAGTACTTC. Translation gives CASNTGSEETQYF.

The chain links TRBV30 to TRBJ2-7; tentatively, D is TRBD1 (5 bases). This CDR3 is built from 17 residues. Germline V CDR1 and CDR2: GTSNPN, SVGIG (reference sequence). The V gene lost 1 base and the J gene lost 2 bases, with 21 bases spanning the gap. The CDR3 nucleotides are TGTGCCTGGAGTGGATTTGTTGGACAACGTTGGACCTACGAGCAGTACTTC. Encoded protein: CAWSGFVGQRWTYEQYF.

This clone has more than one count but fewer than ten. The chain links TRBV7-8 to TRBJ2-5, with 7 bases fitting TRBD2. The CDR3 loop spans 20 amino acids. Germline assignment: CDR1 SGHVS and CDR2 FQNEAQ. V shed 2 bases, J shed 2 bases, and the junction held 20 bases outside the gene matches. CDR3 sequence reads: CASSLPRGASGEAKQETQYF. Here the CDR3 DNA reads TGTGCCAGCAGCTTACCCCGAGGGGCCAGCGGGGAGGCAAAACAAGAGACCCAGTACTTC. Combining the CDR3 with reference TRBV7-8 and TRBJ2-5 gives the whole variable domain GAGVSQSPRYKVAKRGQDVALRCDPISGHVSLFWYQQALGQGPEFLTYFQNEAQLDKSGLPSDRFFAERPEGSVSTLKIQRTQQEDSAVYLCASSLPRGASGEAKQETQYFGPGTRLLVL.

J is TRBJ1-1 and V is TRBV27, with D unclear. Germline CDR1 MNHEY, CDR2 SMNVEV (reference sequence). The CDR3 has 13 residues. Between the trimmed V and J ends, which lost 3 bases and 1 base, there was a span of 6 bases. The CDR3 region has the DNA TGTGCCAGCAGTTTCTACAGGAACACTGAAGCTTTCTTT. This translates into CASSFYRNTEAFF.

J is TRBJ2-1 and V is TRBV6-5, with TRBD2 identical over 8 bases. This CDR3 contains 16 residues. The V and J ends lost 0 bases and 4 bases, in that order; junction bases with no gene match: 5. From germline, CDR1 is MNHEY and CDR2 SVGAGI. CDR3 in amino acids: CASSYSQRGKYNEQFF. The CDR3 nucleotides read TGTGCCAGCAGTTACTCGCAGCGGGGGAAATACAATGAGCAGTTCTTC.

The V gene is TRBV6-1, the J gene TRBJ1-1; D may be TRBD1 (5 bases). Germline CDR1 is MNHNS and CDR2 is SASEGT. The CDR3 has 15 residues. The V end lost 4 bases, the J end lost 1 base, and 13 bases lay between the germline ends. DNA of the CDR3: TGTGCCAGCAGTGTCGACAGAGTTGGGAACACTGAAGCTTTCTTT. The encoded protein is CASSVDRVGNTEAFF.

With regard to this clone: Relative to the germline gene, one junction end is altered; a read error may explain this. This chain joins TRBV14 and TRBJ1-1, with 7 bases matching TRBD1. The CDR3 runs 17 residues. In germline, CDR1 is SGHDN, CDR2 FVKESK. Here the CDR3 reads CASSQGPRGVTNTEAFF. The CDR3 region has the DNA TGTGCCAGTAGCCAAGGACCCAGGGGGGTGACGAACACTGAAGCTTTCTTT.

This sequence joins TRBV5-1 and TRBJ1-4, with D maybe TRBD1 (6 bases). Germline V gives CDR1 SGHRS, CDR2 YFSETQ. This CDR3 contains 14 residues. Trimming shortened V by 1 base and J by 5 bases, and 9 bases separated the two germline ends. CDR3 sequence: CASSLTGTNEKLFF. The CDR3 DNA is TGCGCCAGCAGCTTGACAGGGACAAATGAAAAACTGTTTTTT. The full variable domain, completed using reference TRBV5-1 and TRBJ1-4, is KAGVTQTPRYLIKTRGQQVTLSCSPISGHRSVSWYQQTPGQGLQFLFEYFSETQRNKGNFPGRFSGRQFSNSRSEMNVSTLELGDSALYLCASSLTGTNEKLFFGSGTQLSVL.

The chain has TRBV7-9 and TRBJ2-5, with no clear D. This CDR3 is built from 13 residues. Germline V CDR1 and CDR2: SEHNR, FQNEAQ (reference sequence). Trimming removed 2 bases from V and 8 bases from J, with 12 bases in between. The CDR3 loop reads CASSLFGTATQYF. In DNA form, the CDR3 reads TGTGCCAGCAGCTTATTCGGTACGGCCACCCAGTACTTC.

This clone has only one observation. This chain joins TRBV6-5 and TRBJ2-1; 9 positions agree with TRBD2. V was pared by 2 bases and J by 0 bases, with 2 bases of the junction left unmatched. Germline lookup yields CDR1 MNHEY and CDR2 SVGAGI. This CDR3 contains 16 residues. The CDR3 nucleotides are TGTGCCAGCAGTTACAAGACTAGCGGCTCCTACAATGAGCAGTTCTTC. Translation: CASSYKTSGSYNEQFF.

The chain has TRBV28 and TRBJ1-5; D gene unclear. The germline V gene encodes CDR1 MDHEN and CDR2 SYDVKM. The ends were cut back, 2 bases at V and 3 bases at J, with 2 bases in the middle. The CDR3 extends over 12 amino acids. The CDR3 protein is CASSLPNQPQHF. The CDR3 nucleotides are TGTGCCAGCAGTTTACCCAATCAGCCCCAGCATTTT.

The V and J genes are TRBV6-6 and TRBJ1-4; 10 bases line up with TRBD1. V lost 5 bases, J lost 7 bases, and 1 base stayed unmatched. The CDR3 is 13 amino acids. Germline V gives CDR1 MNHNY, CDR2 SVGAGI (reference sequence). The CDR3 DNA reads TGTGCCAGCAGTAGGGACAGGGGTGAAAAACTGTTTTTT. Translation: CASSRDRGEKLFF.

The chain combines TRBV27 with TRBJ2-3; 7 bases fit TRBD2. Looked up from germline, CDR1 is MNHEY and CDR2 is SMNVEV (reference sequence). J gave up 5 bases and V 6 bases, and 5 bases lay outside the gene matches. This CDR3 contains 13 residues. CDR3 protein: CASSYRGVDTQYF. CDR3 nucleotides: TGTGCCAGCAGCTATCGGGGGGTAGATACGCAGTATTTT.